Listed below are T cell receptor beta chains from one sample, sequenced in a study of tumor-infiltrating lymphocytes in oesophageal squamous cell carcinoma. TCRdb reprocessed the PCR reads with MiXCR, giving one entry per CDR3 protein. The table lists around 12,000 distinct CDR3 sequences, nearly 60% of them singletons. The sample was esophageal tumor tissue. These TCRs come from a female donor with esophageal squamous cell carcinoma. CDR3s include the opening cysteine and the closing phenylalanine or tryptophan. The order of the fields is J gene, D gene, clone size, V gene, CDR3 protein, CDR3 DNA. A D gene is named only where the DNA matches it firmly. Not all rows give a size; the values are once, few, many and, for expanded clones, a class.

TRBJ2-3,NA,NA,TRBV18,CASSLLQGLDTQYF,TGTGCCAGCTCACTCTTGCAGGGTTTGGATACGCAGTATTTT
TRBJ2-3,NA,few,TRBV5-1,CASSLPTRVSTDTQYF,TGCGCCAGCAGCTTACCCACACGAGTAAGCACAGATACGCAGTATTTT
TRBJ2-1,TRBD2,NA,TRBV7-6,CASSSRISGSTEQFF,TGTGCCAGCAGCTCCAGAATTAGCGGGAGCACTGAGCAGTTCTTC
TRBJ2-2,TRBD2,few,TRBV6-1,CASSPRLAGTGELFF,TGTGCCAGCAGTCCAAGACTAGCGGGCACCGGGGAGCTGTTTTTT
TRBJ1-3,NA,NA,TRBV5-1,CASSSTGSGNTIYF,TGCGCCAGCAGCTCAACAGGGTCTGGAAACACCATATATTTT
TRBJ2-1,TRBD2,NA,TRBV7-2,CASSPQGGRALEQFF,TGTGCCAGCAGCCCTCAGGGCGGGAGAGCTCTTGAGCAGTTCTTC
TRBJ2-3,TRBD1,large,TRBV7-2,CASSARQGGSTDTQYF,TGTGCCAGCAGCGCTCGACAGGGTGGGAGCACAGATACGCAGTATTTT
TRBJ2-7,NA,NA,TRBV7-2,CASSLGGKPYEQYF,TGTGCCAGCAGCTTAGGTGGCAAACCCTACGAGCAGTACTTC
TRBJ2-7,TRBD1,NA,TRBV24-1,CATKGLDRALREQYF,TGTGCCACCAAGGGCCTTGACAGGGCACTACGGGAGCAGTACTTC
TRBJ2-5,TRBD1,few,TRBV6-1,CASRPGQNQETQYF,TGTGCCAGCAGACCGGGACAGAATCAAGAGACCCAGTACTTC
TRBJ2-5,TRBD1,NA,TRBV28,CASSFRDRTQETQYF,TGTGCCAGCAGTTTCCGGGACAGAACTCAAGAGACCCAGTACTTC
TRBJ2-1,NA,once,TRBV7-3,CASSASRGEQFF,TGTGCCAGCAGCGCGTCCAGGGGTGAGCAGTTCTTC
TRBJ2-3,NA,many,TRBV7-9,CASSDTGSPGDTQYF,TGTGCCAGCAGCGATACAGGGTCCCCCGGGGATACGCAGTATTTT
TRBJ1-1,TRBD1,medium-sized,TRBV5-6,CASSPTGSSTEAFF,TGTGCCAGCAGCCCGACAGGGTCTAGCACTGAAGCTTTCTTT
TRBJ2-7,TRBD2,NA,TRBV7-3,CASSLEREFTEQYF,TGTGCCAGCAGCTTAGAGCGGGAGTTCACTGAGCAGTACTTC
TRBJ2-7,TRBD1,once,TRBV7-3,CASSETGFGEQYF,TGTGCCAGCAGCGAGACAGGGTTTGGCGAGCAGTACTTC